This is a list of T cell receptor beta chains from one sample in a study of neurological immune-mediated disorders. TCRdb called the 5' RACE reads again in MiXCR, with one record for every CDR3 protein. Of about 55,000 distinct CDR3 sequences in the sample, about 3.7% were seen once. The specimen was PBMCs. These receptors were taken from a man aged 55 to 70 with multiple sclerosis. The CDR3 runs from the conserved cysteine through the conserved F or W. The D gene is left open where the match is weak. Expanded clones are given a class, and other clones once, few, many or no size at all.

j_call clone_size d_call v_call cdr3_aa cdr3_nt
TRBJ1-4 many NA TRBV9 CASSGQPITPNEKLFF TGTGCCAGCAGCGGGCAGCCAATTACCCCAAATGAAAAACTGTTTTTT
TRBJ2-5 many TRBD1 TRBV7-7 CASSLDAFGSIPGGETQYF TGTGCCAGCAGCTTAGACGCCTTTGGTTCCATTCCAGGGGGAGAGACCCAGTACTTC
TRBJ1-1 NA NA TRBV20-1 CSARAGGGLTEDFF TGCAGTGCGAGGGCCGGGGGCGGTTTGACTGAAGATTTCTTT
TRBJ2-1 NA NA TRBV20-1 CSATDTYSYNEQFF TGCAGTGCTACCGACACCTACTCCTACAATGAGCAGTTCTTC
TRBJ2-1 NA NA TRBV14 CASRRGAYNEQFF TGTGCCAGCAGACGGGGCGCCTACAATGAGCAGTTCTTC
TRBJ1-2 many NA TRBV27 CASKPTDSVYGYTF TGTGCCAGCAAGCCCACGGACAGTGTGTATGGCTACACCTTC
TRBJ2-7 many TRBD2 TRBV20-1 CSAKAGNRVEQYF TGCAGTGCCAAAGCGGGAAATAGGGTTGAGCAGTACTTC
TRBJ2-2 few NA TRBV20-1 CSARAQGMGTGELFF TGCAGTGCTAGGGCCCAGGGGATGGGCACCGGGGAGCTGTTTTTT
TRBJ1-2 many NA TRBV7-3 CASSFGTSPYGYTF TGTGCCAGCAGCTTCGGGACTTCCCCTTATGGCTACACCTTC
TRBJ2-7 many NA TRBV6-5 CASMSDAPYEQYF TGTGCCAGCATGTCGGATGCCCCATACGAGCAGTACTTC
TRBJ1-4 many NA TRBV5-5 CASSRPTGATVNEKLFF TGTGCCAGCAGCCGCCCGACCGGGGCGACCGTCAATGAAAAACTGTTTTTT
TRBJ2-1 many NA TRBV7-2 CASSRLGVYYNEQFF TGTGCCAGCAGCCGTCTGGGGGTGTATTACAATGAGCAGTTCTTC
TRBJ2-5 many TRBD2 TRBV5-5 CASSLVPSGKLQETQYF TGTGCCAGCAGCTTGGTACCGAGCGGGAAGCTCCAAGAGACCCAGTACTTC
TRBJ2-1 many NA TRBV5-1 CASSMVGVEGEQFF TGCGCCAGCAGCATGGTGGGGGTCGAGGGTGAGCAGTTCTTC
TRBJ2-3 many NA TRBV7-2 CASSYRGVADTQYF TGTGCCAGCAGCTACCGGGGCGTGGCAGATACGCAGTATTTT
TRBJ1-5 many NA TRBV12-3/TRBV12-4 CASSLPTGDKFSNQPQHF TGTGCCAGCAGTTTACCCACAGGCGATAAATTTAGCAATCAGCCCCAGCATTTT
TRBJ2-5 NA TRBD1 TRBV2 CAGQVRFTETQYF TGTGCCGGACAGGTTAGGTTCACAGAGACCCAGTACTTC
TRBJ1-1 many NA TRBV7-9 CASSRGGRGLEAFF TGTGCCAGCAGCCGAGGCGGGCGGGGGCTTGAAGCTTTCTTT
TRBJ1-1 many NA TRBV5-1 CASSLEGRSTEAFF TGCGCCAGCAGCTTGGAGGGGCGGAGTACTGAAGCTTTCTTT
TRBJ2-3 NA NA TRBV18 CANSPAADTQYF TGTGCCAACTCACCAGCGGCAGATACGCAGTATTTT
TRBJ2-1 many NA TRBV20-1 CSVPGRAQQQFF TGCAGTGTCCCAGGGCGGGCTCAGCAGCAGTTCTTC
TRBJ2-5 many NA TRBV20-1 CSARSRTQETQYF TGCAGTGCTAGATCCCGGACGCAAGAGACCCAGTACTTC
TRBJ2-4 many NA TRBV5-5 CASSTNKGPGVAKNIQYF TGTGCCAGCAGCACCAACAAGGGACCAGGGGTGGCCAAAAACATTCAGTACTTC
TRBJ1-1 few NA TRBV10-3 CAIRATIITNTEAFF TGTGCCATCAGAGCTACTATCATTACGAACACTGAAGCTTTCTTT
TRBJ2-4 many NA TRBV6-5 CASSETPQGNIQYF TGTGCCAGCAGTGAGACGCCACAGGGAAACATTCAGTACTTC
TRBJ1-1 many NA TRBV12-3/TRBV12-4 CASSFIPGTQVEAFF TGTGCCAGCAGTTTTATCCCTGGGACGCAGGTCGAAGCTTTCTTT
TRBJ1-3 many NA TRBV3-1 CASSQERRAAGSGNTIYF TGTGCCAGCAGCCAAGAACGAAGGGCCGCTGGCTCTGGAAACACCATATATTTT
TRBJ1-1 NA NA TRBV15 CATSRDWGGSEAFF TGTGCCACCAGCAGAGATTGGGGGGGCAGTGAAGCTTTCTTT
TRBJ1-1 many TRBD1 TRBV27 CASSSGGWNTEAFF TGTGCCAGCAGTTCAGGGGGGTGGAACACTGAAGCTTTCTTT
TRBJ2-1 many NA TRBV20-1 CSATLASSYNEQFF TGCAGTGCCACCCTAGCGTCCTCCTACAATGAGCAGTTCTTC
TRBJ1-3 many NA TRBV14 CASSSRQRYSGNTIYF TGTGCCAGCAGCAGTAGACAGCGATACTCTGGAAACACCATATATTTT
TRBJ2-2 many TRBD2 TRBV12-3/TRBV12-4 CASRPIRASGKAGAGELFF TGTGCCAGCAGACCTATTCGGGCTAGCGGGAAGGCAGGGGCCGGGGAGCTGTTTTTT